A single sample gave rise to the 24 T cell receptor beta chains below, sequenced in a study of T-cell reconstitution after alpha-beta-depleted transplantation in children. It was with unique molecular identifiers that the TCRbeta library was prepared. TCRdb called the PCR reads again in MiXCR, with one record for every CDR3 protein. Of under 350,000 distinct CDR3 sequences in the sample, more than 9% are singletons; the top ten hold about 9.4%. The material sequenced was PBMCs from the stem cell graft donor, taken from the stem cell graft. Source of these receptors: a human donor who donated a stem cell graft to a child with SCID.

This clonotype was seen a handful of times. The genes are TRBV11-2 and TRBJ1-5; no definite D call. CDR1 is SGHAT and CDR2 is FQNNGV in the germline V gene. There are 15 residues in the CDR3. V was clipped by 0 bases and J by 3 bases, with 9 bases between them. CDR3 nucleotides: TGTGCCAGCAGCTTAGAAATGCAGCCCAATCAGCCCCAGCATTTT. Its translation: CASSLEMQPNQPQHF.

V and J are TRBV12-3 or TRBV12-4 and TRBJ2-3; D uncertain. There are 13 residues in the CDR3. The ends were cut back, 7 bases at V and 2 bases at J, with 10 bases in the middle. Here the CDR3 reads CASTHSFTDTQYF. In DNA form, the CDR3 reads TGTGCCAGCACCCACTCGTTCACAGATACGCAGTATTTT.

The chain recombines TRBV6-6 with TRBJ2-3, with unresolved D. CDR3 length equals 13 residues. V was cut by 2 bases and J by 2 bases, with 5 bases left in between. From germline, CDR1 is MNHNY and CDR2 SVGAGI (reference sequence). CDR3 in amino acids: CASSYLVTDTQYF. In DNA, the CDR3 is TGTGCCAGCAGTTACCTAGTCACAGATACGCAGTATTTT.

This clonotype occurred many times. The chain employs TRBV9 and TRBJ2-1; D gene ambiguous. This CDR3 region has 13 residues. Germline V gene lookup returns CDR1 SGDLS and CDR2 YYNGEE. V lost 0 bases, J lost 0 bases, and 1 base lay in between. The CDR3 reads CASSVGSYNEQFF. The CDR3 coding sequence is TGTGCCAGCAGCGTAGGCTCCTACAATGAGCAGTTCTTC.

The rearrangement links TRBV7-3 to TRBJ2-3; a weak D match, TRBD2 (7 bases). The ends were cut back, 6 bases at V and 4 bases at J, with 17 bases in the middle. CDR3 length: 15 amino acids. The V gene's germline CDR1 is SGHTA and CDR2 FQGTGA. This CDR3 is CASRLGGGASDTQYF. CDR3 DNA: TGTGCCAGCAGGCTTGGGGGGGGGGCCTCAGATACGCAGTATTTT.

This clonotype was detected many times. This rearrangement joins TRBV5-1 to TRBJ1-1; D is possibly TRBD1 (5 bases). The CDR3 totals 15 residues. CDR1 is SGHRS, CDR2 YFSETQ, per germline. Trimming pared 6 bases from V and 0 bases from J, leaving 15 bases between. CDR3: CASIKGSAMNTEAFF. DNA for the CDR3: TGCGCCAGCATTAAGGGGAGTGCGATGAACACTGAAGCTTTCTTT. The complete variable domain, with remaining parts taken from reference TRBV5-1 and TRBJ1-1, reads KAGVTQTPRYLIKTRGQQVTLSCSPISGHRSVSWYQQTPGQGLQFLFEYFSETQRNKGNFPGRFSGRQFSNSRSEMNVSTLELGDSALYLCASIKGSAMNTEAFFGQGTRLTVV.

This rearrangement joins TRBV7-9 to TRBJ1-6; TRBD1 matches at 7 bases. The CDR3 totals 12 residues. The V segment lost 5 bases and the J segment 10 bases; nucleotides outside the gene matches: 2. Germline CDR1 reads SEHNR; CDR2 reads FQNEAQ (reference sequence). CDR3 in DNA: TGTGCCAGCAGCGACAGGGCCTCACCCCTCCACTTT. This codes for CASSDRASPLHF.

This clonotype has more than one count but fewer than ten. The V and J genes are TRBV29-1 and TRBJ1-5, with D maybe TRBD1 (6 bases). Germline CDR1 SQVTM, CDR2 ANQGSEA. The CDR3 spans 13 residues. V lost 6 bases, J lost 3 bases, and 12 bases lay in between. The CDR3, as DNA: TGCAGCGTCGGGGGGGGGGCCAATCAGCCCCAGCATTTT. As protein: CSVGGGANQPQHF.

The J gene is TRBJ2-1, the V gene TRBV11-3, with D tentatively TRBD1 or TRBD2 (5 bases each). V lost 5 bases, J lost 5 bases, and 10 bases lay in between. This CDR3 comprises 13 residues. The V gene's germline CDR1 is SGHNT and CDR2 YENEEA. The CDR3 protein is CASSPPGHNEQFF. DNA of the CDR3: TGTGCCAGCAGCCCCCCGGGACACAATGAGCAGTTCTTC. Variable domain in full (rest from reference TRBV11-3 and TRBJ2-1): EAGVVQSPRYKIIEKKQPVAFWCNPISGHNTLYWYLQNLGQGPELLIRYENEEAVDDSQLPKDRFSAERLKGVDSTLKIQPAELGDSAVYLCASSPPGHNEQFFGPGTRLTVL.

This clonotype was observed a handful of times. J is TRBJ1-2 and V is TRBV2; D remains unclear. V was pared by 1 base and J by 7 bases, with 13 bases between. The CDR3 is made up of 14 amino acids. The V gene's germline CDR1 is SNHLY and CDR2 FYNNEI. The CDR3 coding sequence is TGTGCCAGCAGTGAAGTTGGACCACGCGGTGGCTACACCTTC. This sequence encodes CASSEVGPRGGYTF.

The chain combines TRBV7-6 with TRBJ2-2; D is perhaps TRBD1 (7 bases). Trimming cost V 2 bases and J 4 bases, with 14 bases left between them. The germline gives CDR1 SGHVS, CDR2 FNYEAQ. The CDR3 runs to 16 residues. This CDR3 is CASSLLEGAFTGELFF. The DNA for the CDR3 is TGTGCCAGCAGCTTATTGGAGGGGGCTTTCACCGGGGAGCTGTTTTTT.

The table lists this clonotype with many counts. J is TRBJ2-3 and V is TRBV5-1, with TRBD1 identical over 8 bases. Germline lookup yields CDR1 SGHRS and CDR2 YFSETQ. J was trimmed by 0 bases and V by 9 bases; bases with no gene match: 3. CDR3 size: 13 residues. The DNA of the CDR3 is TGCGCCACCCGGACAGGGAGCACAGATACGCAGTATTTT. It translates to CATRTGSTDTQYF.

This clonotype came up once. The chain links TRBV10-1 to TRBJ2-7, with 9 bases fitting TRBD1. With 6 bases clipped from V and 6 bases from J, the junction kept 3 bases outside the gene matches. The CDR3 has 12 amino acids. Per the germline V gene, CDR1 is WNHNN and CDR2 is SYGVQD (reference sequence). This chain's CDR3 is CASSGTGLEQYF. DNA for the CDR3: TGCGCCAGCAGCGGGACAGGGCTCGAGCAGTACTTC.

This clonotype was found a few times. This chain connects TRBV6-5 to TRBJ2-5, with D uncertain. Trimming removed 0 bases from V and 5 bases from J, with 10 bases in between. In germline, CDR1 is MNHEY, CDR2 SVGAGI. There are 14 residues in the CDR3. The chain's CDR3 is CASSYSLDRETQYF. As DNA, the CDR3 is TGTGCCAGCAGTTACTCGCTCGATAGGGAGACCCAGTACTTC.

This clonotype came up a few times. The chain is built from TRBV14 and TRBJ2-1, with a weak D call TRBD1 (6 bases). The germline V and J ends were trimmed by 4 bases and 4 bases, with 17 bases remaining between them. Germline CDR1 and CDR2: SGHDN and FVKESK. This CDR3 contains 16 residues. CDR3 bases: TGTGCCAGCAGCCGAAGTTGGACAGATTCATACAATGAGCAGTTCTTC. Translating it yields CASSRSWTDSYNEQFF.

The V gene is TRBV9, the J gene TRBJ2-5; 8 bases fit TRBD1. V was clipped by 4 bases and J by 2 bases; unmatched bases: 4. Germline CDR1 SGDLS, CDR2 YYNGEE. The CDR3 consists of 14 residues. The CDR3 is CASSPGQAQETQYF. In DNA, the CDR3 is TGTGCCAGCAGCCCGGGACAGGCTCAAGAGACCCAGTACTTC.

V usage is TRBV9 and J usage is TRBJ2-5; D gene uncertain. CDR3 length: 13 amino acids. Trimming shortened V by 0 bases and J by 5 bases, and 8 bases separated the two germline ends. Germline CDR1 and CDR2: SGDLS and YYNGEE. The CDR3 region is CASSVGVGETQYF. CDR3 nucleotides: TGTGCCAGCAGCGTAGGAGTGGGGGAGACCCAGTACTTC.

This clonotype appeared many times. The chain links TRBV12-3 or TRBV12-4 to TRBJ1-6, with TRBD1 matching 7 bases. The ends lost 3 bases at V and 8 bases at J; junction bases unmatched: 7. The CDR3 is made up of 15 amino acids. The CDR3 protein is CASSLGQGVDSPLHF. As DNA, the CDR3 is TGTGCCAGCAGTTTGGGGCAGGGGGTCGATTCACCCCTCCACTTT.

At least ten counts were recorded for this clonotype. The V gene is TRBV11-2, the J gene TRBJ1-6; possible D gene TRBD1, 5 bases. Trimming took off 0 bases at V and 3 bases at J, with 6 bases between the two ends. The CDR3 covers 15 residues. The V gene's germline CDR1 is SGHAT and CDR2 FQNNGV. Written as DNA, the CDR3 is TGTGCCAGCAGCTTAGAAACAGGCTATAATTCACCCCTCCACTTT. This codes for CASSLETGYNSPLHF.

This clonotype was counted at least ten times. The chain carries TRBV12-3 or TRBV12-4 and TRBJ2-6, with 9 bases aligning to TRBD1. With 6 bases clipped from V and 0 bases from J, the junction kept 6 bases outside the gene matches. The CDR3 sequence is 17 residues long. CDR3 protein: CASSYRGRRSGANVLTF. The CDR3 DNA reads TGTGCCAGCAGCTACAGGGGGCGCCGCTCTGGGGCCAACGTCCTGACTTTC.

This clonotype showed up many times. This sequence joins TRBV7-3 and TRBJ2-1, with a possible D match to TRBD2 (6 bases). The CDR3 is 15 residues long. CDR1 is SGHTA and CDR2 is FQGTGA in the germline V gene. Trimming pared 0 bases from V and 3 bases from J, leaving 9 bases between. In nucleotides, the CDR3 is TGTGCCAGCAGCTTAACTAGCGGCAACTACAATGAGCAGTTCTTC. Encoded protein: CASSLTSGNYNEQFF. Filled out from reference TRBV7-3 and TRBJ2-1, the complete variable domain reads GAGVSQTPSNKVTEKGKYVELRCDPISGHTALYWYRQSLGQGPEFLIYFQGTGAADDSGLPNDRFFAVRPEGSVSTLKIQRTERGDSAVYLCASSLTSGNYNEQFFGPGTRLTVL.

The gene calls are TRBV12-3 or TRBV12-4 and TRBJ1-5; 8 bases agree with TRBD1. V lost 5 bases, J lost 2 bases, and 5 bases stayed unmatched. The CDR3 spans 15 residues. CDR3 amino acids: CASSPADRGNQPQHF. In DNA, the CDR3 is TGTGCCAGCAGTCCCGCGGACAGGGGCAATCAGCCCCAGCATTTT.

The chain has TRBV24-1 and TRBJ2-5, with 7 bases fitting TRBD2. Trimming at V came to 6 bases and at J to 3 bases, leaving 6 bases not matched to a gene. This CDR3 is built from 14 residues. Germline CDR1 KGHDR, CDR2 SFDVKD. CDR3 sequence: CATSSGGLEETQYF. The CDR3 DNA reads TGTGCCACCAGTTCCGGGGGGTTGGAAGAGACCCAGTACTTC.

Ten or more counts support this clonotype. The gene calls are TRBV12-3 or TRBV12-4 and TRBJ2-3; D might be TRBD1 or TRBD2, each matching 5 bases. Trimming pared 6 bases from V and 7 bases from J, leaving 14 bases between. The CDR3 is made up of 13 amino acids. CDR3 protein: CASSLGGTHTQYF. The CDR3 bases are TGTGCCAGCAGCCTAGGTGGGACGCATACGCAGTATTTT.